This TCR beta chain was documented in a study of blood T cells in healthy people across ages. The authors ran a second PCR of about 6 to 11 cycles using a sample-barcoded 5' primer and a J-beta primer mix. MiXCR, run by TCRdb on the 5' RACE reads, gives a single entry per CDR3 protein. The profile covers about 1 million distinct CDR3 sequences, with around 43% appearing a single time and 18% taken by the ten largest. V was pared by 5 bases and J by 0 bases, with 12 bases between. CDR1 is SEHNR and CDR2 is FQNEAQ in the germline V gene (reference sequence). The CDR3 sequence is 15 residues long. The material sequenced was blood. The rearrangement links TRBV7-9 to TRBJ2-3; no definite D call. The TCR originated in a woman between 55 and 75 years old in good health. The CDR3 protein is CASSIGWSSTDTQYF. The CDR3, as DNA: TGTGCCAGCAGCATCGGATGGTCTAGCACAGATACGCAGTATTTT. Full variable domain (remainder filled in from reference TRBV7-9 and TRBJ2-3): DTGVSQNPRHKITKRGQNVTFRCDPISEHNRLYWYRQTLGQGPEFLTYFQNEAQLEKSRLLSDRFSAERPKGSFSTLEIQRTEQGDSAMYLCASSIGWSSTDTQYFGPGTRLTVL.